One sample yielded the 20 T cell receptor beta chains listed below, sequenced in a study of blood T cells in healthy people across ages. Then a second PCR, running roughly 7 to 11 cycles, was carried out with a sample-barcoded 5' primer and a J-beta primer mix. One entry per CDR3 protein, called by TCRdb with MiXCR from the 5' RACE reads. This table has about 680,000 distinct CDR3 sequences, over 45% appearing once. The source material was blood. Source of these receptors: a woman between 55 and 75 years old in good health.

The V and J genes are TRBV7-2 and TRBJ2-7; D possibly uses TRBD1 or TRBD2 (6 bases each). Germline assignment: CDR1 SGHTA and CDR2 FQGNSA. The CDR3 is 16 amino acids. V gave up 1 base and J gave up 6 bases, with 19 bases separating them. CDR3 DNA: TGTGCCAGCAGCTTAGGTCCCCCGGGGGCCGGGGTCGAGCAGTACTTC. Translation gives CASSLGPPGAGVEQYF.

In its sample, this clonotype was seen once. A much larger clone sits a single nucleotide away, making a read error possible. The V call is TRBV20-1, the J call TRBJ1-4; D unresolved. Germline values: CDR1 DFQATT, CDR2 SNEGSKA (reference sequence). V dropped 1 base and J dropped 5 bases, with 11 bases sitting between them. The CDR3 extends over 14 amino acids. The CDR3 region is CSARVPDKNEKLFF. The CDR3 DNA sequence: TGCAGTGCTAGAGTCCCAGACAAGAATGAAAAACTGTTTTTT.

V usage is TRBV12-3 or TRBV12-4 and J usage is TRBJ2-1, with a possible D match to TRBD1 (6 bases). This CDR3 has 13 amino acids. V shed 4 bases and J shed 4 bases, with 8 bases lying between them. CDR3: CASSWTVYNEQFF. DNA of the CDR3: TGTGCCAGCAGTTGGACAGTTTACAATGAGCAGTTCTTC.

J is TRBJ2-1 and V is TRBV29-1; 13 bases align to TRBD2. The better agreement between TRBJ2-7 and the DNA end casts doubt on the J call. The germline gives CDR1 SQVTM, CDR2 ANQGSEA. CDR3 length: 16 amino acids. CDR3 coding DNA: TGCAGCGTTGAAGAGGGGACTAGCGGGACCTACAATGAGCAGTACTTC. Translating gives CSVEEGTSGTYNEQYF.

This clonotype came up many times. This chain links TRBV7-2 with TRBJ2-5, with 9 bases fitting TRBD2. This CDR3 comprises 14 residues. Germline CDR1 SGHTA, CDR2 FQGNSA. Trimming cost V 0 bases and J 4 bases; bases outside gene matches: 0. The CDR3 region has the DNA TGTGCCAGCAGCTTAGCACTAGCGGGAGAGACCCAGTACTTC. Translating gives CASSLALAGETQYF.

The chain has TRBV15 and TRBJ2-1; 7 bases line up with TRBD1. The CDR3 has 15 amino acids. V gave up 4 bases and J gave up 13 bases; unmatched junction bases: 16. Germline V gene sequence: CDR1 LNHNV, CDR2 YYDKDF (reference sequence). In nucleotides, the CDR3 is TGTGCCACCAGCAAGGGGACAGTTGATCAAGAGACCCAGTTCTTC. This translates into CATSKGTVDQETQFF.

The chain couples TRBV6-5 to TRBJ2-5, with D tentatively TRBD1 (5 bases). The CDR3 covers 14 residues. The V gene's germline CDR1 is MNHEY and CDR2 SVGAGI. V lost 5 bases and J lost 4, with 14 bases in between. The CDR3 coding sequence is TGTGCCAGCAGTGAACCAGGGTTTCTAGAGACCCAGTACTTC. Translation: CASSEPGFLETQYF.

The V gene is TRBV5-1, the J gene TRBJ2-5; possible D gene TRBD2, 5 bases. CDR1 is SGHRS and CDR2 is YFSETQ in the germline V gene. Trimming pared 0 bases from V and 13 bases from J, leaving 22 bases between. The CDR3 is made up of 15 amino acids. CDR3 region: CASSLEAAVSYERYF. CDR3 nucleotide sequence: TGCGCCAGCAGCTTGGAGGCAGCGGTCTCCTACGAGCGGTACTTC. Combining the CDR3 with reference TRBV5-1 and TRBJ2-5 gives the whole variable domain KAGVTQTPRYLIKTRGQQVTLSCSPISGHRSVSWYQQTPGQGLQFLFEYFSETQRNKGNFPGRFSGRQFSNSRSEMNVSTLELGDSALYLCASSLEAAVSYERYFGPGTRLLVL.

The chain recombines TRBV3-1 with TRBJ2-1, with unresolved D. Deletions cut 8 bases from V and 0 bases from J, with 11 bases between. CDR1 and CDR2 from the germline V gene are LGHDT and YNNKEL (reference sequence). This CDR3 is built from 14 residues. CDR3 DNA sequence: TGTGCCAGCTCCGCCGGCAGCTCCTACAATGAGCAGTTCTTC. It yields the protein CASSAGSSYNEQFF.

The CDR3 spells CASSVGGKSTDTQYF. CDR3 DNA sequence: TGTGCCAGCAGCGTAGGTGGAAAAAGCACAGATACGCAGTATTTT. V is TRBV7-2 and J is TRBJ2-3; unclear D gene. With 5 bases removed from V and 0 bases from J, the gap between germline ends came to 12 bases. CDR3 size: 15 residues. The germline V gene has CDR1 SGHTA and CDR2 FQGNSA. Combining the CDR3 with reference TRBV7-2 and TRBJ2-3 gives the whole variable domain GAGVSQSPSNKVTEKGKDVELRCDPISGHTALYWYRQSLGQGLEFLIYFQGNSAPDKSGLPSDRFSAERTGGSVSTLTIQRTQQEDSAVYLCASSVGGKSTDTQYFGPGTRLTVL.

This clonotype occurred a few times. The chain uses TRBV7-2 and TRBJ2-4; TRBD2 is a possible D gene (6 bases). The DNA end is more similar to TRBJ2-7, so the J call may be wrong. The CDR3 is 14 residues long. CDR1 is SGHTA and CDR2 is FQGNSA in the germline V gene. CDR3 sequence reads: CASSPQLAYDEQYF. The CDR3 DNA reads as TGTGCCAGCAGCCCACAGCTAGCGTACGACGAGCAGTACTTC.

The chain uses TRBV27 and TRBJ2-7, with TRBD1 identical over 7 bases. The J call may be incorrect, as the DNA end agrees better with TRBJ2-5. The germline gives CDR1 MNHEY, CDR2 SMNVEV (reference sequence). The CDR3 length is 14 residues. Here the CDR3 reads CASSTLDRLGTQYF. CDR3 DNA sequence: TGTGCCAGCAGCACACTGGACAGGTTGGGGACCCAGTACTTC.

V and J are TRBV20-1 and TRBJ1-1, with 9 nucleotides matching TRBD1. Trimming at V came to 1 base and at J to 5 bases, leaving 5 bases not matched to a gene. Germline V gene sequence: CDR1 DFQATT, CDR2 SNEGSKA (reference sequence). The CDR3 covers 14 residues. In nucleotides, the CDR3 is TGCAGTGCTAGAGCACAGGGGGCAAGGACTGAAGCTTTCTTT. Protein: CSARAQGARTEAFF.

The table lists this clonotype with a few counts. The chain has TRBV20-1 and TRBJ2-7, with D hard to call. This CDR3 is built from 12 residues. V gave up 3 bases and J gave up 3 bases, with 9 bases separating them. Germline lookup yields CDR1 DFQATT and CDR2 SNEGSKA (reference sequence). CDR3 DNA: TGCAGTGCTAGTCAGGCAATCTACGAGCAGTACTTC. Translated, it gives CSASQAIYEQYF.

The rearrangement joins TRBV4-2 to TRBJ2-1, with D perhaps matching TRBD1 (6 bases). The end of the DNA is better explained by TRBJ2-7, so the J call may be wrong. The CDR3 loop spans 17 amino acids. Germline CDR1 LGHNA, CDR2 YNFKEQ. DNA of the CDR3: TGTGCCAGCAGCCAAGAACCCCAGGGGAGTGCCTACAATGAGCAGTACTTC. Translated, it gives CASSQEPQGSAYNEQYF.

The chain couples TRBV28 to TRBJ2-3, with 8 bases that match TRBD2. V dropped 6 bases and J dropped 0; count of bases not matched to a gene: 8. This CDR3 is built from 16 residues. The V gene's germline CDR1 is MDHEN and CDR2 SYDVKM. The CDR3 nucleotides read TGTGCCAGCAGCGGACTGACTAGCGCAAGCACAGATACGCAGTATTTT. Its translation: CASSGLTSASTDTQYF. Full variable domain (remainder filled in from reference TRBV28 and TRBJ2-3): DVKVTQSSRYLVKRTGEKVFLECVQDMDHENMFWYRQDPGLGLRLIYFSYDVKMKEKGDIPEGYSVSREKKERFSLILESASTNQTSMYLCASSGLTSASTDTQYFGPGTRLTVL.

V and J are TRBV29-1 and TRBJ2-1, with 14 bases lining up with TRBD2. Germline CDR1 SQVTM, CDR2 ANQGSEA. Trimming took 1 base from V and 8 from J; bases not matched to a gene: 7. The CDR3 has 16 amino acids. The CDR3, as DNA: TGCAGCGTTGAAGGGGGTCTGACTAGCGGGAGGGATGAGCAGTTCTTC. Protein: CSVEGGLTSGRDEQFF.

The CDR3 DNA is TGTGCCAGCAGGGACGCAGGGCCGCGGGGTAATGAAAAACTGTTTTTT. Translation: CASRDAGPRGNEKLFF. V usage is TRBV28 and J usage is TRBJ1-4, with D perhaps matching TRBD1 (5 bases). Trimming took 6 bases from V and 4 from J, leaving 18 bases between them. This CDR3 has 16 residues. Germline CDR1 MDHEN, CDR2 SYDVKM. Filled out from reference TRBV28 and TRBJ1-4, the complete variable domain reads DVKVTQSSRYLVKRTGEKVFLECVQDMDHENMFWYRQDPGLGLRLIYFSYDVKMKEKGDIPEGYSVSREKKERFSLILESASTNQTSMYLCASRDAGPRGNEKLFFGSGTQLSVL.

Only a few counts were recorded for this clonotype. The J gene is TRBJ2-7, the V gene TRBV6-6, with D tentatively TRBD1 (5 bases). CDR3 length equals 13 residues. Trimming removed 5 bases at V and 7 bases at J, with 15 bases between. Germline V gene lookup returns CDR1 MNHNY and CDR2 SVGAGI (reference sequence). The CDR3 DNA reads as TGTGCCAGCAGTCGTGACAGAGTACTTGAGCAGTACTTC. It encodes CASSRDRVLEQYF.

The chain is built from TRBV7-2 and TRBJ1-2; D unclear. Per the germline V gene, CDR1 is SGHTA and CDR2 is FQGNSA. Trimming took 2 bases from V and 6 from J, leaving 16 bases between them. CDR3 size: 15 residues. As DNA, the CDR3 is TGTGCCAGCAGCTTACCAACCGAAGGAAGAGATGGCTACACCTTC. Amino acid sequence: CASSLPTEGRDGYTF.